This T cell receptor (beta chain) was sequenced during a study of T cell repertoires in cytomegalovirus infection. Study in general: Evidence of both CMV infection and a matching HLA type came from public TCR beta signatures.

CDR1 is SQVTM, CDR2 ANQGSEA, per germline. With 6 bases removed from V and 6 bases from J, the gap between germline ends came to 12 bases. This CDR3 is 12 amino acids long. TCRdb independently ran MiXCR on the reads; one entry per CDR3 protein. The top ten hold around 13% of the sample, which has approximately 400,000 distinct CDR3 sequences, approximately 32% seen once. The rearrangement uses TRBV29-1 and TRBJ2-1; D gene ambiguous. Sequenced material: PBMCs. The receptor comes from a human donor in good health (CMV status not recorded). Some clones in this sample may be carry-over from other donors' samples. CDR3 bases: TGCAGCGTCGTCCGCGGCACCAATGAGCAGTTCTTC. Protein: CSVVRGTNEQFF.